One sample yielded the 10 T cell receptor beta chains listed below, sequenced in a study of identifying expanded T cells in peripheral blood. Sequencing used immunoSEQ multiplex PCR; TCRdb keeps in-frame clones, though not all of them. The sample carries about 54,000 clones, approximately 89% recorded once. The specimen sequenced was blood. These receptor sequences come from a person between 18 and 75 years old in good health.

CDR3 protein: CASSDAGLNTGELFF. CDR3 in DNA: TGTGCCAGCAGTGACGCGGGGTTGAACACCGGGGAGCTGTTTTTT. The V gene is TRBV2, the J gene TRBJ2-2, with D possibly being TRBD2 (6 bases). The CDR3 has 15 residues. The V end was cut by 3 bases, the J end by 1 base, with 9 bases between. Germline V lookup: CDR1 SNHLY, CDR2 FYNNEI.

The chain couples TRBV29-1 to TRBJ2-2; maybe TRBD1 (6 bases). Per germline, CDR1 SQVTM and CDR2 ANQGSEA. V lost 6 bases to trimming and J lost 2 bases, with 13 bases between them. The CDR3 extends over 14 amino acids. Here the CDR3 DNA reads TGCAGCGTGATTCCGGGACACAACACCGGGGAGCTGTTTTTT. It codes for CSVIPGHNTGELFF.

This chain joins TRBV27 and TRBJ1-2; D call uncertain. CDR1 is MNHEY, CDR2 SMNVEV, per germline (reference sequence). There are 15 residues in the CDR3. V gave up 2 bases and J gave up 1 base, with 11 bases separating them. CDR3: CASSLESSLNYGYTF. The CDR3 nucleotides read TGTGCCAGCAGTTTAGAGTCCAGTCTTAACTATGGCTACACCTTC.

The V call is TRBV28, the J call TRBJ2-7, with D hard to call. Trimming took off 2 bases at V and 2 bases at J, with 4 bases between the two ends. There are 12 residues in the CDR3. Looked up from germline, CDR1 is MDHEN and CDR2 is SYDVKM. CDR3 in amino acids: CASSLAAYEQYF. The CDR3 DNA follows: TGTGCCAGCAGTTTAGCAGCCTACGAGCAGTACTTC.

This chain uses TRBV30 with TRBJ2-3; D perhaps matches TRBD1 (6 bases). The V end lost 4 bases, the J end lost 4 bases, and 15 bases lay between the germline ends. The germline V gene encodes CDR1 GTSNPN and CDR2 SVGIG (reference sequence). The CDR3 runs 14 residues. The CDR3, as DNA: TGTGCCTGGACCCCACAGGGAAAGTCAGATACGCAGTATTTT. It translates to CAWTPQGKSDTQYF. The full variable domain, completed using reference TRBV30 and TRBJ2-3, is SQTIHQWPATLVQPVGSPLSLECTVEGTSNPNLYWYRQAAGRGLQLLFYSVGIGQISSEVPQNLSASRPQDRQFILSSKKLLLSDSGFYLCAWTPQGKSDTQYFGPGTRLTVL.

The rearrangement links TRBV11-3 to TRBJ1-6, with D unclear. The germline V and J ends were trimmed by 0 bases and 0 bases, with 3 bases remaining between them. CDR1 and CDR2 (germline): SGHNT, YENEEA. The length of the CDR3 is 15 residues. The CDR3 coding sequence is TGTGCCAGCAGCTTAGATGGCTCCTATAATTCACCCCTCCACTTT. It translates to CASSLDGSYNSPLHF.

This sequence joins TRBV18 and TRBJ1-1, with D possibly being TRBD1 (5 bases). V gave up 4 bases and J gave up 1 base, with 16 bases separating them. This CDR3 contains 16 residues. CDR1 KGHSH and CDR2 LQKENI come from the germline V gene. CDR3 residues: CASSQSMGGENTEAFF. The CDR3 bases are TGTGCCAGCTCACAGAGTATGGGGGGGGAGAACACTGAAGCTTTCTTT.

DNA for the CDR3: TGTGCCAGCAGTGAGCAGGAGGTGAACTATGGCTACACCTTC. Translated: CASSEQEVNYGYTF. V and J are TRBV2 and TRBJ1-2, with D hard to call. CDR1 SNHLY and CDR2 FYNNEI come from the germline V gene. Trimming stripped 3 bases from V and 2 bases from J, with 10 bases between. The length of the CDR3 is 14 residues.

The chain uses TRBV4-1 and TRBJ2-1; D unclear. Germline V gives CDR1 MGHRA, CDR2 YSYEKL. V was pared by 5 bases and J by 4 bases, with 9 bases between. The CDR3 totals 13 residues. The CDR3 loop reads CASSSTPYNEQFF. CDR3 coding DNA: TGCGCCAGCAGCTCAACCCCATACAATGAGCAGTTCTTC.

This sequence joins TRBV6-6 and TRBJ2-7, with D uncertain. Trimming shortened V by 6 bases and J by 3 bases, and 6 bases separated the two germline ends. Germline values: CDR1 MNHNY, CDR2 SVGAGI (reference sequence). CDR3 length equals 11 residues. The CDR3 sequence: CASRQNYEQYF. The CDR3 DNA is TGTGCCAGCAGACAGAACTACGAGCAGTACTTC.